The rows below give T cell receptor beta chains drawn from one sample of a study of blood T cell repertoires in COVID-19. The assay was immunoSEQ multiplex PCR, and TCRdb's table has in-frame clones only and misses some. The sample includes 150,000 or so clones, approximately 81% seen only once; the top ten take 15% to 20%. Sequenced material: PBMCs or T cells enriched from blood (not recorded which). These receptors were taken from a man aged 55 to 70 who had recovered from COVID-19. Each CDR3 is given with its conserved first and last residue. The D gene is left open where the match is weak. Not every row has a clone size; where given, it reads once, few, many or a size class.

clone_size	v_call	j_call	d_call	cdr3_nt	cdr3_aa
NA	TRBV19	TRBJ1-4	NA	TGTGCCAGTAGTCAAGACAGGTCAACTAATGAAAAACTGTTTTTT	CASSQDRSTNEKLFF
many	TRBV5-6	TRBJ2-1	NA	TGTGCCAGCAGTGGGCTGGGTGGCGGGGACAATGAGCAGTTCTTC	CASSGLGGGDNEQFF
NA	TRBV5-1	TRBJ2-2	TRBD1	TGCGCCAGCAGCCCCCGACAGGGGGCCGGGGAGCTGTTTTTT	CASSPRQGAGELFF
NA	TRBV7-2	TRBJ2-1	TRBD2	TGTGCCAGCAGCTTAGAGGGACTAGCGGGCCCGGAGCAGTTCTTC	CASSLEGLAGPEQFF
NA	TRBV12-3/TRBV12-4	TRBJ1-2	NA	TGTGTGACTGGCAGGGAGGGTCGTGGCTACACCTTC	CVTGREGRGYTF
NA	TRBV19	TRBJ1-1	TRBD1	TGTGCCAGTAGTCCTCATATGGGGACAGGGGGCGCGAACACTGAAGCTTTCTTT	CASSPHMGTGGANTEAFF
once	TRBV3-1/TRBV3-2	TRBJ1-1	NA	TGTGCCAGCAGCCTCATGGCCCCAGGGTACACTGAAGCTTTCTTT	CASSLMAPGYTEAFF
NA	TRBV19	TRBJ2-3	TRBD2	TGTGCCATAGGGACTAGCGGCACAGATACGCAGTATTTT	CAIGTSGTDTQYF
NA	TRBV29-1	TRBJ1-1	NA	TGCAGCGGGGAAGTCTCGCGGGACACTGAAGCTTTCTTT	CSGEVSRDTEAFF
NA	TRBV12-5	TRBJ1-1	NA	TGTGCTAGTGGTTCATACACTGAAGCTTTCTTT	CASGSYTEAFF
NA	TRBV6-5	TRBJ1-6	NA	TGTGCCAGCACAGGTTTCAACTCACCCCTCCACTTT	CASTGFNSPLHF
NA	TRBV5-4	TRBJ1-1	NA	TGTGCCAGCAGCAAGGATTGGGGGGGGAACACTGAAGCTTTCTTT	CASSKDWGGNTEAFF
NA	TRBV4-1	TRBJ1-5	TRBD1	TGCGCCAGCAGCCAAACAGGGGCCAATCAGCCCCAGCATTTT	CASSQTGANQPQHF
NA	TRBV3-1/TRBV3-2	TRBJ1-3	NA	TGTGCCAGCAGCCAAGCGGCAGGGGCGGGAAACACCATATATTTT	CASSQAAGAGNTIYF
NA	TRBV5-5	TRBJ1-5	NA	TGTGCCAGCAGCTTGCGCGGGGAGGATCATCAGCCCCAGCATTTT	CASSLRGEDHQPQHF
NA	TRBV3-1/TRBV3-2	TRBJ1-1	NA	TGTGCCAGCAGCCAAGGTGGGGGCTACACTGAAGCTTTCTTT	CASSQGGGYTEAFF
NA	TRBV11-3	TRBJ2-2	TRBD2	TGTGCCAGCAGCTTAGATATTAGACTAGCGGGAGTCGGCGGGGAGCTGTTTTTT	CASSLDIRLAGVGGELFF
once	TRBV28	TRBJ2-3	TRBD2	TGTGCCAGCAGTGGGGGACTAGCGGTTAGCACAGATACGCAGTATTTT	CASSGGLAVSTDTQYF
NA	TRBV5-8	TRBJ1-4	NA	TGTGCCAGCAGCTTGAGAAGGGGGGGTGAAAAACTGTTTTTT	CASSLRRGGEKLFF
NA	TRBV7-2	TRBJ2-7	TRBD2	TGTGCCAGCAGCTTAGAACTAGCGGGGGGTCTCGCCTACGAGCAGTACTTC	CASSLELAGGLAYEQYF
NA	TRBV28	TRBJ2-7	NA	TGTGCCAGCAGCTCCCCCGCCAGGGAGGACGAGCAGTACTTC	CASSSPAREDEQYF
NA	TRBV30	TRBJ1-5	TRBD1	TGTGCCTATCAAGGACAGGCCAATCAGCCCCAGCATTTT	CAYQGQANQPQHF
NA	TRBV29-1	TRBJ1-6	NA	TGCAGCGTTGAAGATCGGTTAAGTGGAGGAAAGAATTCACCCCTCCACTTT	CSVEDRLSGGKNSPLHF
NA	TRBV24-1	TRBJ2-1	NA	TGTGCCACCAGTGATACGGACAGAGGGGTCCGCAATGAGCAGTTCTTC	CATSDTDRGVRNEQFF
few	TRBV3-1/TRBV3-2	TRBJ1-4	TRBD1	TGTGCCAGCAGCCCCCTGGGACAGGGCATTACTAATGAAAAACTGTTTTTT	CASSPLGQGITNEKLFF
once	TRBV28	TRBJ2-3	TRBD1	TGTGCCAGCAGTTCCCCTGGACAGGCTCGTGGATATTTT	CASSSPGQARGYF
once	TRBV6-6	TRBJ1-2	TRBD1	TGTGCCAGCAGTCTCCGGGACAGGGTAGTTATCGGCTATGGCTACACCTTC	CASSLRDRVVIGYGYTF
NA	TRBV19	TRBJ1-1	TRBD1	TGTGCCAGTAGTATAACGGGGACAGTCGAAGCTTTCTTT	CASSITGTVEAFF
NA	TRBV5-1	TRBJ2-2	NA	TGCGCCAGCAGCTTGGAATCGAATCGGAGAACCGGGGAGCTGTTTTTT	CASSLESNRRTGELFF
NA	TRBV5-1	TRBJ2-1	TRBD2	TGCGCCAGCAGCTTGGGGACTAGCGGGAGCGATGAGCAGTTCTTC	CASSLGTSGSDEQFF
NA	TRBV5-1	TRBJ2-7	NA	TGCGCCAGCAGCTTGGGGCTGGGGGGCTACGAGCAGTACTTC	CASSLGLGGYEQYF
NA	TRBV15	TRBJ2-4	TRBD1	TGTGCCACGAAGAACCGGACAGGGCTCTTATCCAAAAACATTCAGTACTTC	CATKNRTGLLSKNIQYF
few	TRBV9	TRBJ2-3	TRBD1	TGTGCCAGCAGCCTACCGACAGGGGGTAATACGCAGTATTTT	CASSLPTGGNTQYF
once	TRBV5-5	TRBJ2-1	NA	TGTGCCAGCAGCTTGAACAGCTACAATGAGCAGTTCTTC	CASSLNSYNEQFF
NA	TRBV7-8	TRBJ1-5	TRBD1	TGTGCCAGCAGCTTATGGGACAGGGGGGTGGCTTTCCAGCATTTT	CASSLWDRGVAFQHF
NA	TRBV27	TRBJ2-1	TRBD2	TGTGCCAGCAGGATCTTAGCGGGGGGGGACAATGAGCAGTTCTTC	CASRILAGGDNEQFF
NA	TRBV13	TRBJ1-6	NA	TGTGCCAGCAGCGGGTCTGGAGGATCCGGGACACCTTCCAATTCACCCCTCCACTTT	CASSGSGGSGTPSNSPLHF